Here is one T cell receptor (beta chain) with its context. This entry is derived from a study of T cell changes during pregnancy in multiple sclerosis. From germline, CDR1 is LNHDA and CDR2 SQIVND (reference sequence). This CDR3 has 14 amino acids. The ends lost 7 bases at V and 2 bases at J; junction bases unmatched: 5. The repertoire was sequenced with immunoSEQ multiplex PCR; TCRdb's copy has only in-frame clones and lacks some. The table lists approximately 45,000 clones, roughly 92% of them singletons. The sequencing here drew on CD4+ T cells from peripheral blood mononuclear cells, taken in the first trimester of pregnancy. The chain couples TRBV19 to TRBJ2-4; 7 bases line up with TRBD1. This sequence was found in a female donor with multiple sclerosis, enrolled in a pregnancy study. CDR3 sequence: CASNRDSSKNIQYF. The CDR3 coding sequence is TGTGCCAGTAATAGGGACAGCTCCAAAAACATTCAGTACTTC.